These 18 T cell receptor beta chains share one sample of origin, sequenced in a study of neurological immune-mediated disorders. TCRdb re-analysed the 5' RACE reads in MiXCR, keeping a single row per CDR3 protein. The sample lists about 62,000 distinct CDR3 sequences, about 3.5% seen once, with around 2.2% in the top ten. Sequencing was performed on PBMCs. The receptors originated from a woman aged 50 to 60 with multiple sclerosis.

The sample holds many counts of this clonotype. J is TRBJ1-1 and V is TRBV14; D not resolved. The CDR3 length is 11 residues. Per the germline V gene, CDR1 is SGHDN and CDR2 is FVKESK. Trimming removed 0 bases from V and 12 bases from J, with 8 bases in between. The CDR3 loop is CASSQDPPTFF. As DNA, the CDR3 is TGTGCCAGCAGCCAAGATCCGCCGACTTTCTTT.

This clonotype was seen many times. The J gene is TRBJ1-5, the V gene TRBV12-5; TRBD1 matches at 7 bases. V lost 6 bases to trimming and J lost 6 bases; unmatched junction nucleotides: 8. Germline V CDR1 and CDR2: LGHNT, FRNRAP. The CDR3 extends over 14 amino acids. DNA for the CDR3: TGTGCTAGTGGCCCTTCGACAGGGCCTCAGCCCCAGCATTTT. Translation gives CASGPSTGPQPQHF.

This clonotype was seen at least ten times. The gene calls are TRBV6-4 and TRBJ2-2; either TRBD1 or TRBD2 may supply D (6 bases each). The CDR3 length is 14 residues. Trimming shortened V by 2 bases and J by 4 bases, and 8 bases separated the two germline ends. Germline CDR1 MRHNA, CDR2 SNTAGT. CDR3 loop: CASSDEGGTGELFF. CDR3 sequence (DNA): TGTGCCAGCAGTGACGAGGGGGGCACCGGGGAGCTGTTTTTT.

This clonotype has at least ten counts. This chain joins TRBV3-1 and TRBJ2-5, with D possibly TRBD2 on 5 matching bases. Germline values: CDR1 LGHDT, CDR2 YNNKEL (reference sequence). The V end lost 4 bases, the J end lost 4 bases, and 25 bases lay between the germline ends. The CDR3 spans 18 residues. The CDR3: CASSRDPPWEPAGETQYF. CDR3 sequence (DNA): TGTGCCAGCAGCCGAGACCCCCCGTGGGAGCCCGCGGGAGAGACCCAGTACTTC.

Ten or more counts support this clonotype. The rearrangement links TRBV20-1 to TRBJ2-7; D is possibly TRBD1 or TRBD2 (5 bases each). With 3 bases removed from V and 3 bases from J, the gap between germline ends came to 15 bases. CDR3 length equals 14 residues. Germline V gene sequence: CDR1 DFQATT, CDR2 SNEGSKA (reference sequence). CDR3 region: CSARGVGALYEQYF. Here the CDR3 DNA reads TGCAGTGCTAGGGGGGTCGGGGCTCTCTACGAGCAGTACTTC.

This clonotype counts as medium-sized. The chain carries TRBV10-3 and TRBJ2-3, with D perhaps TRBD2 (5 bases). Germline V lookup: CDR1 ENHRY, CDR2 SYGVKD. The V and J ends lost 0 bases and 6 bases respectively, with 10 bases between them. The CDR3 length is 14 residues. DNA for the CDR3: TGTGCCATCAGTGAGTCGACGGACTTGGATACGCAGTATTTT. Its protein product is CAISESTDLDTQYF.

This clonotype was seen at least ten times. In nucleotides, the CDR3 is TGTGCCAGCAGCTCTAGCTCGATTCGCACCGGGGAGCTGTTTTTT. This gives the protein CASSSSSIRTGELFF. The chain uses TRBV7-9 and TRBJ2-2, with D possibly being TRBD2 (5 bases). Between the trimmed V and J ends, which lost 4 bases and 4 bases, there was a span of 13 bases. Germline V gene data show CDR1 as SEHNR and CDR2 as FQNEAQ (reference sequence). This CDR3 region has 15 residues.

This clonotype was recorded at least ten times. The rearrangement uses TRBV7-9 and TRBJ2-7; the D gene is possibly TRBD2 (5 bases). Per the germline V gene, CDR1 is SEHNR and CDR2 is FQNEAQ (reference sequence). The CDR3 has 16 amino acids. Deletions cut 5 bases from V and 4 bases from J, with 21 bases between. CDR3 protein: CASSALRDTGIYEQYF. The CDR3 DNA reads TGTGCCAGCAGCGCGCTGCGAGACACGGGGATTTACGAGCAGTACTTC.

This clonotype was seen ten or more times. Here the CDR3 DNA reads TGTGCCAGCAGCTTGACCTCGACAGGGGCGTATGGCTACACCTTC. It translates to CASSLTSTGAYGYTF. V is TRBV5-6 and J is TRBJ1-2; TRBD1 matches 8 bases. The germline V gene encodes CDR1 SGHDT and CDR2 YYEEEE. The CDR3 sequence is 15 residues long. V lost 1 base and J lost 5; bases outside the gene matches: 7.

In its sample, this clonotype was seen many times. The V and J genes are TRBV6-5 and TRBJ1-1; D is possibly TRBD1 (6 bases). The V end was cut by 8 bases, the J end by 8 bases, with 18 bases between. The CDR3 totals 13 residues. CDR1 and CDR2 (germline): MNHEY, SVGAGI. The CDR3 reads CASSLTGTKEAFF. CDR3 nucleotides: TGTGCCAGCTCATTAACCGGGACAAAAGAAGCTTTCTTT.

This clonotype was counted many times. This chain uses TRBV5-1 with TRBJ2-5; the match to TRBD1 covers 7 bases. Trimming removed 4 bases from V and 5 bases from J; junction bases left unmatched: 8. Germline assignment: CDR1 SGHRS and CDR2 YFSETQ. The CDR3 has 14 amino acids. CDR3 loop: CASSIIQGSETQYF. The CDR3 bases are TGCGCCAGCAGCATAATACAGGGGTCGGAGACCCAGTACTTC.

A note on this clonotype: One end of the junction varies from germline; a read error may be responsible. The chain links TRBV7-9 to TRBJ1-6; TRBD1 is a possible D gene (5 bases). The length of the CDR3 is 15 residues. CDR1 and CDR2 (germline): SEHNR, FQNEAQ (reference sequence). CDR3 residues: CASSLDGQGGSPLNF. The DNA of the CDR3 is TGTGCCAGCAGCTTAGACGGGCAGGGAGGCTCACCCCTCAACTTT.

This clonotype was seen repeatedly, ten times or more. The chain recombines TRBV4-2 with TRBJ2-7, with TRBD2 matching 8 bases. V trimming: 1 base; J trimming: 6 bases; junction bases outside the gene matches: 8. Germline CDR1 is LGHNA and CDR2 is YNFKEQ. This CDR3 has 15 amino acids. CDR3 in DNA: TGTGCCAGCAGCCAAGGCCCCGGACTAGCTCTCGAGCAGTACTTC. Translation: CASSQGPGLALEQYF.

This clonotype was counted between two and nine times. The chain has TRBV5-1 and TRBJ2-7, with 7 bases fitting TRBD2. The CDR3 length is 15 residues. Germline loops: CDR1 SGHRS, CDR2 YFSETQ. The V and J ends lost 4 bases and 2 bases, in that order; junction bases with no gene match: 9. CDR3 sequence: CASSPVGDYTYEQYF. The CDR3 nucleotides read TGCGCCAGCAGCCCGGTGGGGGACTATACCTACGAGCAGTACTTC.

The rearrangement joins TRBV7-8 to TRBJ2-5; 8 bases are a match to TRBD1. V lost 6 bases, J lost 2 bases, and 5 bases stayed unmatched. Germline lookup yields CDR1 SGHVS and CDR2 FQNEAQ. This CDR3 has 14 residues. CDR3 in DNA: TGTGCCAGCAGACGAGGGGACAGGCAAGAGACCCAGTACTTC. The encoded protein is CASRRGDRQETQYF.

This clonotype was recorded at least ten times. The rearrangement links TRBV12-3 or TRBV12-4 to TRBJ2-3; TRBD2 matches 10 bases. The CDR3 is 14 residues long. The V gene end was trimmed by 2 bases and the J gene end by 7 bases; junction bases not matched to a gene: 3. CDR3 sequence: CASSLLSGRHTQYF. The DNA for the CDR3 is TGTGCCAGCAGTTTACTTAGCGGGAGGCATACGCAGTATTTT.

Concerning this clonotype: A much larger clone differs by one base, so this may be a read error. This CDR3 is missing its conserved last phenylalanine or tryptophan, likely due to a read error. The chain combines TRBV29-1 with TRBJ2-5; D unclear. V lost 0 bases and J 3 bases, leaving 11 bases between the germline ends. CDR1 is SQVTM and CDR2 is ANQGSEA in the germline V gene. This CDR3 comprises 14 residues. The CDR3 coding sequence is TGCAGCGTTGAAGATAACAGATCTAAAGAGACCCAGTACTAC. Translating it yields CSVEDNRSKETQYY.

In its sample, this clonotype was seen many times. The V and J genes are TRBV4-3 and TRBJ2-2, with 10 bases that match TRBD1. Germline trimming cut 2 bases from V and 5 bases from J; bases unmatched to any gene: 5. This CDR3 spans 16 amino acids. Germline V lookup: CDR1 LGHNA, CDR2 YSLEER. CDR3 DNA: TGCGCCAGCAGCCAACGCCGGGGACAGGGGACCGGGGAGCTGTTTTTT. It translates to CASSQRRGQGTGELFF.